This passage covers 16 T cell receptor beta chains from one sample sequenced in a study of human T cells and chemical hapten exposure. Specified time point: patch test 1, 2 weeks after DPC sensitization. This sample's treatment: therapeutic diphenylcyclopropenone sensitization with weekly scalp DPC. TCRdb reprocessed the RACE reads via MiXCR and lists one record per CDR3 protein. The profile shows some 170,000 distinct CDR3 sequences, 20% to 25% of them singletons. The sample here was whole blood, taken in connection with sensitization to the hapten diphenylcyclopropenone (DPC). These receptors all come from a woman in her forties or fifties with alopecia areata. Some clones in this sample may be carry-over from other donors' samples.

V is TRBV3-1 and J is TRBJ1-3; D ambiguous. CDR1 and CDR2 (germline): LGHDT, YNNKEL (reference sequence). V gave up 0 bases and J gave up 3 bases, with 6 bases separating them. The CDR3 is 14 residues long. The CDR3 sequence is CASSQDSFGNTIYF. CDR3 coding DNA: TGTGCCAGCAGCCAAGACAGTTTTGGAAACACCATATATTTT.

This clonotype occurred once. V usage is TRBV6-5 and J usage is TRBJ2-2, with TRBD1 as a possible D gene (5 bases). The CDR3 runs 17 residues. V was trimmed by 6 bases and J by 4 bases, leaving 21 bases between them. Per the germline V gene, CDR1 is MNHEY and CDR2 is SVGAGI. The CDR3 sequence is CASRIIFSDTITGELFF. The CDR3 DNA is TGTGCCAGCAGGATCATTTTCTCGGACACAATCACCGGGGAGCTGTTTTTT.

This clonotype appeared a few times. CDR3 sequence: CASSEWAVSYEQYF. CDR3 sequence (DNA): TGTGCCAGCAGTGAATGGGCAGTCTCCTACGAGCAGTACTTC. This chain links TRBV25-1 with TRBJ2-7; D remains unclear. The CDR3 loop spans 14 amino acids. V was clipped by 1 base and J by 0 bases, with 7 bases between them. The germline V gene encodes CDR1 MGHDK and CDR2 SYGVNS.

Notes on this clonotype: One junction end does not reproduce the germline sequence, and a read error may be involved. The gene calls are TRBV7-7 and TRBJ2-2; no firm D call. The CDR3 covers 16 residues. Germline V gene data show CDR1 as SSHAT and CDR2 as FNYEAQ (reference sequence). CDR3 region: CASSLGLGGNTGELFF. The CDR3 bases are TGTGCTAGCAGCTTGGGTCTCGGCGGGAACACCGGGGAGCTGTTTTTT. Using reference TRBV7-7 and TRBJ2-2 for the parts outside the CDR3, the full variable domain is GAGVSQSPRYKVTKRGQDVTLRCDPISSHATLYWYQQALGQGPEFLTYFNYEAQPDKSGLPSDRFSAERPEGSISTLTIQRTEQRDSAMYRCASSLGLGGNTGELFFGEGSRLTVL.

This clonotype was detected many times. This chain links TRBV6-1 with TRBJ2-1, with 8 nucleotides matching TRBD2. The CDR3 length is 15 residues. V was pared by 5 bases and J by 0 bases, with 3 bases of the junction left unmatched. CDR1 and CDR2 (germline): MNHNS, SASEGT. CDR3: CASSRRGVSYNEQFF. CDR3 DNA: TGTGCCAGCAGTAGGCGGGGGGTCTCCTACAATGAGCAGTTCTTC.

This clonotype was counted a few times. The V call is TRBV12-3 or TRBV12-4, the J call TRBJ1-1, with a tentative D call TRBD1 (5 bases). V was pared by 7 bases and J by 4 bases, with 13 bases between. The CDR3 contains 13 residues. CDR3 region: CASTLTVFTEAFF. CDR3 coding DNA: TGTGCCAGCACCTTGACAGTTTTCACTGAAGCTTTCTTT.

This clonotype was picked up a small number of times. CDR3 sequence: CSGRGRGGTEAFF. CDR3 nucleotides: TGCAGCGGCAGGGGGCGCGGCGGAACTGAAGCTTTCTTT. V usage is TRBV29-1 and J usage is TRBJ1-1; 8 positions agree with TRBD1. Germline V gene sequence: CDR1 SQVTM, CDR2 ANQGSEA. CDR3 size: 13 residues. The V gene end was trimmed by 7 bases and the J gene end by 5 bases; junction bases not matched to a gene: 9.

The CDR3 bases are TGTGCCAGCACCATCGAGTGGTACGAGCAGTACTTC. Its protein is CASTIEWYEQYF. This chain uses TRBV2 with TRBJ2-7; D not certain. This CDR3 region has 12 residues. Deletions cut 7 bases from V and 4 bases from J, with 11 bases between. The germline V gene encodes CDR1 SNHLY and CDR2 FYNNEI.

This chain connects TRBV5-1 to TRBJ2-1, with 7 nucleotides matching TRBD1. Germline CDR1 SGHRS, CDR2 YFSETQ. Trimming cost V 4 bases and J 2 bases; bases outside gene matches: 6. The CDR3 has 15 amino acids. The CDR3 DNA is TGCGCCAGCAGCCAACTAGGGACAGCCTACAATGAGCAGTTCTTC. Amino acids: CASSQLGTAYNEQFF.

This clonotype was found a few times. DNA for the CDR3: TGTGCCAGCAGCGCCCAACAGGGGGACACTGAAGCTTTCTTT. Translation: CASSAQQGDTEAFF. This chain joins TRBV9 and TRBJ1-1; 8 bases are a match to TRBD1. The CDR3 has 14 amino acids. After removal of 3 bases from V and 3 bases from J, the junction contained 4 bases not matched to a gene. Germline-derived CDR1 and CDR2 are SGDLS and YYNGEE.

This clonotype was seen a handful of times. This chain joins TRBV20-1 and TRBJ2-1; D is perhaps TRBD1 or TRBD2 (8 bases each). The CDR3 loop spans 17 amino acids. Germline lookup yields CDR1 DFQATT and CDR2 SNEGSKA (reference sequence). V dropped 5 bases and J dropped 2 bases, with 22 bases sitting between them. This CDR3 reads CSAPGGISGRPYNEQFF. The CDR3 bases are TGCAGTGCTCCAGGGGGCATAAGCGGGAGACCCTACAATGAGCAGTTCTTC.

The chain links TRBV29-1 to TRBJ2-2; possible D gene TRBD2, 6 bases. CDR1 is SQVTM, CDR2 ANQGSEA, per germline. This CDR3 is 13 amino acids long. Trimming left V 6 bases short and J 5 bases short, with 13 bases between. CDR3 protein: CSVRTGTTGELFF. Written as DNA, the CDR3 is TGCAGCGTGCGCACCGGGACTACCGGGGAGCTGTTTTTT.

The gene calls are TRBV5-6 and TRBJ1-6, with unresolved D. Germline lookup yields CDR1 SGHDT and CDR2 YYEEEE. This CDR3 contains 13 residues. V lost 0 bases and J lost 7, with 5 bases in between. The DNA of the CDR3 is TGTGCCAGCAGCTTGGCCGGAAATTCACCCCTCCACTTT. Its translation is CASSLAGNSPLHF.

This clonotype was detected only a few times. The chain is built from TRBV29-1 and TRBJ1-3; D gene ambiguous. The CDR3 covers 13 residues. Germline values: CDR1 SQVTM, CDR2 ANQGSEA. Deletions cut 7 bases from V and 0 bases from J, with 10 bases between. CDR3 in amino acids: CSAKWGSGNTIYF. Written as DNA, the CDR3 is TGCAGCGCAAAGTGGGGCTCTGGAAACACCATATATTTT.

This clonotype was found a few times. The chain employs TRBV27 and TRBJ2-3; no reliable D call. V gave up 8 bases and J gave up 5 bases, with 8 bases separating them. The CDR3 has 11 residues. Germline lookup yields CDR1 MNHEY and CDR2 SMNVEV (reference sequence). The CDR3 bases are TGTGCCAGCGAGTGGGGAGATACGCAGTATTTT. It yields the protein CASEWGDTQYF.

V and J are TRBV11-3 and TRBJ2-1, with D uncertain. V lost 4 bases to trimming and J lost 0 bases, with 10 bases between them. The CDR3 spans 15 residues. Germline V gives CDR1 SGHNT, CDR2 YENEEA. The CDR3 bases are TGTGCCAGCAGCTCCGGACCACCCTCCTACAATGAGCAGTTCTTC. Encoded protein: CASSSGPPSYNEQFF.